This T cell receptor (beta chain) was documented in a study of identical twins (dated by TCRdb to 2015 to 2016). Study-level background: TCR alpha and beta repertoires from monozygotic twins, unrelated adults of various ages and cord blood were deep-sequenced to test whether fetal clonotypes persist. To rule out contamination, the twin experiments were replicated at different times with different library preparation protocols.

The protocol used for the library was 5' RACE. Instrument used: Illumina HiSeq 2000. Template switching added a universal primer binding site, and the final cDNA carried a unique molecular identifier that allowed TCR cDNA molecules to be counted accurately. Specific primers in the conserved constant-segment region were used to synthesize first-strand cDNA for TCR alpha and beta chains. To control for contamination, each cDNA library was double barcoded with a SMART-Mk sample barcode plus Illumina barcodes. TruSeq adapter sequences, together with Illumina sample barcodes, were added in two successive PCR steps. Sequencing of the TCR alpha and beta cDNA libraries was done on the Illumina HiSeq platform using custom primers. The authors' pipeline ran thus. Unique molecular identifiers were extracted from raw reads with MiGEC, and CDR3 positions were determined with MiXCR. Recombination models were inferred per individual with the repgenHMM and IGoR tools using an EM algorithm. Shared clonotype analysis was performed with the tcR package in R, normalizing sharing by the product of cloneset sizes. To study raw recombination without the effects of thymic and clonal selection, out-of-frame nonproductive sequences were analyzed. TCRdb handled the public reads itself, with Q25 trimming in fastp and clone calling in MiXCR, and kept productive beta chains. Rows merge per CDR3 protein into single entries with the most common DNA and genes. The V and J calls reflect TCRdb's pipeline rather than the authors' work. The sample profile shows some 230,000 distinct CDR3 sequences; 5% to 7% of them were found once. The ten largest clones take up roughly 15% of the sample.

Every donor in the study was a healthy Caucasian. The twin cohort comprised three pairs of female monozygotic twins, all aged about 18 to 30 years. Positive isolation kits from Invitrogen were used to isolate the CD4+ and CD8+ T cell populations. Results the study describes overall, beyond this receptor: Invariant T cells such as MAIT and iNKT could partly confound zero-insertion analyses, though diverse VJ usage argued against this for most clonotypes. In monozygotic twins, out-of-frame TCR alpha sharing was systematically underestimated by recombination models, although the models agreed with sharing between unrelated individuals. Compared with coincidental sharing between unrelated individuals, out-of-frame TCR alpha sequences shared between twins showed an excess of sequences with low generation probability. Excess twin sharing in beta out-of-frame sequences was weaker because fewer shared sequences lowered the signal-to-noise ratio. Fewer insertions were carried by abundant cord blood beta clonotypes; a weaker similar trend was observed in young adult naive repertoires, while no such trend was observed in memory repertoires. Conclusions relied on cross-sectional statistical analysis, since the same donors could not be followed over many years.

The V end loses 1 base and the J end loses 4 bases, and a stretch of 11 bases separates them. The CDR3 holds 14 amino acids from the cysteine to the phenylalanine. Left in the record is the CDR3 DNA by itself, 42 bases read in frame from the first base. CDR1 LNHDA and CDR2 SQIVND are derived from the germline V gene (reference sequence). In its sample, this clonotype was seen a few times. The specificity of this receptor is unknown. Base quality data are lacking; no much larger clone is found one base away. These same data were also listed under a study on T cells expressing NK-cell markers. As that second study puts it: About eight donors provided sorted CD3+CD56+NKG2C+, CD3+CD56+NKG2C- and CD3+CD56-NKG2C+ T-cell subsets, whose TCR beta-chain repertoires were profiled. Among the eight sequenced donors, only one was HCMV-seronegative, while the other seven were HCMV-seropositive. In several experiments an anti-gammadeltaTCR antibody was added to restrict sorting to alphabetaTCR-expressing T cells. In 5 to 7 donors, the dominant CD3+CD56+NKG2C+ clonotypes were found to rank among the top 10 CD8+ clonotypes and to make up about 1.0-7.5% of CD8+ T cells. Those dominant clonotypes were again the most abundant among CD3+CD56-NKG2C+ cells in a handful of donors, at about 25-65%. Whether the expanded NKG2C-expressing T cell clones were specific for HCMV antigens was left unclear. The study sequenced eight donors, all healthy volunteers chosen at random: three men and five women. HCMV serostatus was determined by detecting HCMV-specific IgG in serum with a commercial ELISA kit. MIGEC handled demultiplexing of the reads and grouping by UMI, while MiTCR was used to assemble and quantify clonotypes. To exclude erroneous sequences, only TCR cDNA sequences supported by at least two reads were retained. The tcR package was used for downstream repertoire analysis, and clonotypes were matched across fractions by CDR3 nucleotide sequence plus V segment. VDJmatch was used to annotate antigen specificity against VDJdb, with one amino acid substitution in CDR3 allowed.

The chain was built from TRBV19 and TRBJ2-7; the D gene is possibly TRBD1, with 6 bases matching. Sequencing used CD8+ T cells sorted from blood. This TCR came from a woman between 18 and 29 years old in good health. The CDR3 corresponds to CASSIAAGVYEQYF. The sequenced DNA is TGTGCCAGTAGTATAGCGGCAGGGGTGTACGAGCAGTACTTC.